This T cell receptor beta chain came from a study of cytomegalovirus exposure and HLA in healthy donors. Findings and limits, study-wide: Subsequent analysis revealed that first-cohort TCR clusters tended to co-occur in the 120 or so validation repertoires.

The table came from immunoSEQ multiplex PCR; TCRdb's copy has only in-frame clones and leaves some out. The sample includes some 240,000 clones, approximately 82% of them seen just once. Unmatched junction bases numbered 5, after V lost 5 bases and J lost 6 bases. Germline V gene data show CDR1 as ENHRY and CDR2 as SYGVKD. The CDR3 covers 13 residues. Note on this clone: Antigen: not known.

The receptor was derived from a woman under 30 in good health and CMV-seronegative. This chain joins TRBV10-3 and TRBJ2-3; 7 positions match TRBD2. The material sequenced was PBMCs. The CDR3 nucleotides are TGTGCCATCAGTCCCGCGGGGGTTGATACGCAGTATTTT. It codes for CAISPAGVDTQYF.